This record covers a single T cell receptor (beta chain). The data are from a study of metastatic and nonmetastatic thyroid tumors. TCRdb reanalyzed the PCR reads with MiXCR. The table lists tens of thousands of clones, 20% to 25% of them singletons. There are 15 residues in the CDR3. Germline loops: CDR1 SNHLY, CDR2 FYNNEI. V lost 10 bases, J lost 2 bases, and 21 bases lay in between. Each patient went into thyroid surgery without having received any treatment. What was sequenced was tumor tissue. The chain carries TRBV2 and TRBJ2-7, with D hard to call. This clonotype was sampled from a female donor with papillary thyroid cancer or a benign thyroid nodule (not recorded which). Some clones in this sample may be carry-over from other donors' samples. CDR3 nucleotide sequence: TGTGCCACCATTCCCTCCCCCAGTTCCACCTACGAGCAGTACTTC. Its protein is CATIPSPSSTYEQYF.